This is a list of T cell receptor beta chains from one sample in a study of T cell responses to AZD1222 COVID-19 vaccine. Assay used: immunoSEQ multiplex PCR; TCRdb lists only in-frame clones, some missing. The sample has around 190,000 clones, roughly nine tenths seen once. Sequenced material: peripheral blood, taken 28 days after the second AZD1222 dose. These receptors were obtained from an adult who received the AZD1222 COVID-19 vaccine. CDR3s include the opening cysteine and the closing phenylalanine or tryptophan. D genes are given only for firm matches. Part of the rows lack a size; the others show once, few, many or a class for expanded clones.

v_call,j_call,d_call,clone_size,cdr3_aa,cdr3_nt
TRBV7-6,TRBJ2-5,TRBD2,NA,CASSLGASGGTQTQYF,TGTGCCAGCAGCTTAGGGGCTAGCGGGGGAACGCAGACCCAGTACTTC
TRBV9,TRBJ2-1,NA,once,CASSVVADYGEQFF,TGTGCCAGCAGCGTAGTCGCGGACTACGGTGAGCAGTTCTTC
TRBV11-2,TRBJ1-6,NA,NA,CASSLTANSPLHF,TGTGCCAGCAGCTTAACGGCAAATTCACCCCTCCACTTT
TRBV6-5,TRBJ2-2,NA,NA,CASSRSNTGELFF,TGTGCCAGCAGTCGCAGTAACACCGGGGAGCTGTTTTTT
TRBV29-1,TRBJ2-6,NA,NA,CSVEDGSGANVLTF,TGCAGCGTTGAAGATGGCTCTGGGGCCAACGTCCTGACTTTC
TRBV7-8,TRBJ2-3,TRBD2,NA,CASSSGLAGPFGTQYF,TGTGCCAGCAGCTCCGGACTAGCGGGGCCCTTCGGTACGCAGTATTTT
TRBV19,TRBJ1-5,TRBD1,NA,CASKDRASQPQHF,TGTGCCAGTAAAGACAGGGCCTCCCAGCCCCAGCATTTT
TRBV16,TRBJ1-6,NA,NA,CASSQESSYNSPLHF,TGTGCCAGCAGCCAAGAGAGCTCCTATAATTCACCCCTCCACTTT
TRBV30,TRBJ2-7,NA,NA,CAWSTGLYAYEQYF,TGTGCCTGGAGTACCGGGCTGTATGCCTACGAGCAGTACTTC
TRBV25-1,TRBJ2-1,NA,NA,CASSPQGPYNEQFF,TGTGCCAGCAGTCCCCAGGGCCCCTACAATGAGCAGTTCTTC
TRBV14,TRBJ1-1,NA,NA,CASSQDGGLSEAFF,TGTGCCAGCAGCCAAGATGGCGGGTTGTCTGAAGCTTTCTTT
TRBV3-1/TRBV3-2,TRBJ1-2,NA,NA,CASSELGSNGYTF,TGTGCCAGCAGTGAACTAGGGTCGAATGGCTACACCTTC
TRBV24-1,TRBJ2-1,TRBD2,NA,CATSDPGTTSDEQFF,TGTGCCACCAGTGATCCCGGGACTACGAGCGATGAGCAGTTCTTC
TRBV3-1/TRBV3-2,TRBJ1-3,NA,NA,CASSPVGNTIYF,TGTGCCAGCAGCCCAGTAGGAAACACCATATATTTT
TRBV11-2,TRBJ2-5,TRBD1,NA,CASSLGQGGQETQYF,TGTGCCAGCAGCTTAGGACAGGGTGGGCAAGAGACCCAGTACTTC
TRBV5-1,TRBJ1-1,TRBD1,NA,CASSWGQGWSEAFF,TGCGCCAGCAGCTGGGGACAGGGGTGGTCTGAAGCTTTCTTT
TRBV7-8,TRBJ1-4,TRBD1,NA,CASSPGTGAFLGEKLFF,TGTGCCAGCAGCCCCGGGACAGGGGCCTTCCTTGGTGAAAAACTGTTTTTT
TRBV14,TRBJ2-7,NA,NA,CASSRGTHYEQYF,TGTGCCAGCAGCCGCGGGACCCACTACGAGCAGTACTTC
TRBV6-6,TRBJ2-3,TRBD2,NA,CASSYSGGGALDTQYF,TGTGCCAGCAGTTACTCTGGCGGGGGGGCCCTAGATACGCAGTATTTT
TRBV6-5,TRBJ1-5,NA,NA,CASSQNRVPNQPQHF,TGTGCCAGCAGTCAAAACAGGGTTCCCAATCAGCCCCAGCATTTT
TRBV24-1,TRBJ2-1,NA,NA,CATSDSAPANEQFF,TGTGCCACCAGTGATTCGGCCCCGGCCAATGAGCAGTTCTTC
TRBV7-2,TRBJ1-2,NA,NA,CASSIPRERYGYTF,TGTGCCAGCAGCATTCCCAGGGAGAGATATGGCTACACCTTC